The 13 T cell receptor beta chains reported below all come from one sample, sequenced in a study of CD8 T cells in Susac syndrome. It was with random hexamers that about 0.45 to 1 ug RNA was reverse transcribed. TCRdb fed the immunoSEQ multiplex PCR reads into MiXCR, producing one record per CDR3 protein. The sample shows approximately 120,000 distinct CDR3 sequences, just under 95% of them seen only once. Specimen: CD4+ T cells from PBMCs. All receptors derive from a human donor in good health.

There are a few counts of this clonotype. This rearrangement joins TRBV7-2 to TRBJ1-1, with 7 bases that match TRBD1. V shed 5 bases and J 1 base; nucleotides not matched to a gene: 4. The CDR3 runs 14 residues. Germline assignment: CDR1 SGHTA and CDR2 FQGNSA. The CDR3 spells CASSQDRTNTEAFF. As DNA, the CDR3 is TGTGCCAGCAGCCAGGACAGGACGAACACTGAAGCTTTCTTT.

The V and J genes are TRBV29-1 and TRBJ2-2, with a weak D call TRBD1 (5 bases). Germline V gives CDR1 SQVTM, CDR2 ANQGSEA. The CDR3 is 14 residues long. Trimming took off 3 bases at V and 3 bases at J, with 11 bases between the two ends. The CDR3 spells CSVEPGSHTGELFF. CDR3 nucleotide sequence: TGCAGCGTTGAGCCAGGGTCCCACACCGGGGAGCTGTTTTTT.

The gene calls are TRBV3-1 and TRBJ2-7; the D gene is possibly TRBD1 (6 bases). The CDR3 is made up of 15 amino acids. V was cut by 3 bases and J by 1 base, with 13 bases left in between. Germline values: CDR1 LGHDT, CDR2 YNNKEL (reference sequence). CDR3 sequence reads: CASSHRPGTSYEQYF. CDR3 nucleotides: TGTGCCAGCAGCCACCGGCCCGGGACATCCTACGAGCAGTACTTC.

This clonotype was observed once. The CDR3 DNA reads as TGTGCCAGCAGTTACTCGGGTAGGAACACTGAAGCTTTCTTT. It is translated as CASSYSGRNTEAFF. The chain links TRBV6-6 to TRBJ1-1; D gene unclear. The CDR3 consists of 14 residues. The ends were cut back, 0 bases at V and 1 base at J, with 6 bases in the middle. Germline CDR1 and CDR2: MNHNY and SVGAGI (reference sequence).

The V call is TRBV5-1, the J call TRBJ2-7; no firm D call. V was clipped by 1 base and J by 2 bases, with 10 bases between them. Germline CDR1 is SGHRS and CDR2 is YFSETQ. This CDR3 has 14 residues. The CDR3 DNA is TGCGCCAGCAGCTTGTTCGTAGGGACCTACGAGCAGTACTTC. The encoded protein is CASSLFVGTYEQYF.

The V gene is TRBV7-9, the J gene TRBJ1-1; D not resolved. Germline CDR1 is SEHNR and CDR2 is FQNEAQ (reference sequence). The CDR3 totals 15 residues. V was pared by 1 base and J by 1 base, with 10 bases between. The CDR3 protein is CASSLVAQKNTEAFF. The CDR3 coding sequence is TGTGCCAGCAGCTTAGTCGCCCAAAAGAACACTGAAGCTTTCTTT.

This clonotype was counted once. The V call is TRBV5-6, the J call TRBJ1-2; tentative D call: TRBD1 (6 bases). The CDR3 extends over 15 amino acids. V shed 0 bases and J shed 0 bases, with 9 bases lying between them. Germline values: CDR1 SGHDT, CDR2 YYEEEE. DNA for the CDR3: TGTGCCAGCAGCTTGGGGGACACCCCTAACTATGGCTACACCTTC. Amino acids: CASSLGDTPNYGYTF.

V gene TRBV5-1 combines with J gene TRBJ1-5; D is perhaps TRBD1 (5 bases). Germline V gene data show CDR1 as SGHRS and CDR2 as YFSETQ. This CDR3 spans 14 amino acids. V gave up 1 base and J gave up 3 bases, with 8 bases separating them. CDR3 protein: CASSLRGDNQPQHF. Written as DNA, the CDR3 is TGCGCCAGCAGCTTGAGGGGTGACAATCAGCCCCAGCATTTT.

The chain recombines TRBV7-2 with TRBJ2-7; 12 nucleotides match TRBD1. The CDR3 is made up of 15 amino acids. The V gene's germline CDR1 is SGHTA and CDR2 FQGNSA. V shed 5 bases, J shed 3 bases, and the junction held 5 bases outside the gene matches. CDR3 loop: CASSPGTGGLYEQYF. CDR3 sequence (DNA): TGTGCCAGCAGCCCCGGGACAGGGGGCCTCTACGAGCAGTACTTC.

This clonotype was seen a few times. The junction differs from germline at one of its ends, possibly a read error. This chain uses TRBV5-1 with TRBJ2-5; 8 bases are shared with TRBD1. The CDR3 covers 14 residues. Germline-derived CDR1 and CDR2 are SGHRS and YFSETQ. CDR3 in amino acids: CASSFGTGQETQYF. DNA for the CDR3: TGTGCCAGCAGTTTCGGGACAGGACAAGAGACCCAGTACTTC.

The V and J genes are TRBV6-2 or TRBV6-3 and TRBJ1-2; tentative D call: TRBD1 (6 bases). V was pared by 5 bases and J by 4 bases, with 14 bases between. The CDR3 runs 14 residues. The V gene's germline CDR1 is MNHEY and CDR2 SVGEGT. The CDR3 loop is CASSQRTALYGYTF. The CDR3 nucleotides read TGTGCCAGCAGTCAACGGACAGCGCTCTATGGCTACACCTTC.

The chain combines TRBV5-1 with TRBJ1-1; TRBD1 aligns across 7 bases. V was pared by 4 bases and J by 1 base, with 4 bases of the junction left unmatched. This CDR3 is 14 amino acids long. Germline lookup yields CDR1 SGHRS and CDR2 YFSETQ. The CDR3 DNA follows: TGCGCCAGCAGCCGAGCAGGGGGGAACACTGAAGCTTTCTTT. It codes for CASSRAGGNTEAFF.

J is TRBJ2-7 and V is TRBV6-5, with 8 bases aligning to TRBD1. Trimming took 8 bases from V and 3 from J; bases not matched to a gene: 6. The CDR3 totals 13 residues. In germline, CDR1 is MNHEY, CDR2 SVGAGI. The CDR3 region has the DNA TGTGCCAGCGGAAAACAGGGGGTCTACGAGCAGTACTTC. Translating gives CASGKQGVYEQYF.